This TCR beta chain emerged from a study of blood T cell repertoires in COVID-19 (dated by TCRdb to 2018 to 2021). A note on the overall study: The collaborator samples originated in the United States, Italy and Spain and spanned the acute and convalescent phases of COVID-19. The prospective study material was composed of cDNA or gDNA derived from T cells, B-cell-depleted T cells, or PBMCs. The dataset comprised deeply sampled blood TCRbeta repertoires from subjects exposed to, actively infected with, or recovered from COVID-19. The repertoires were released in a freely available public database meant as a resource for research on the immune response to SARS-CoV-2. Samples came from the ongoing ImmuneRACE study (first 160 participants) plus 1,254 subjects from 6 global collaborators. The sample metadata nearly always contained a de-identified subject ID, COVID-19 status, age in years and sex. Where available, HLA class I and class II types were obtained from metadata supplied by the sample provider rather than from assay-based typing.

Overall study results and their limits: The amount of clinical and demographic metadata varied by source and participant and was provided uncurated.

The CDR3 covers 14 residues, taking in both the cysteine and the phenylalanine. Only CDR3 DNA is held: 42 bases, read in frame from base 1. V loses 3 bases of germline sequence and J loses 10 bases, and the interval between the two ends is 19 bases. CDR1 is given as SGHNT and CDR2 as YYREEE, both from the germline V gene (reference sequence). The immunoSEQ Assay, a bias-controlled multiplex PCR, was used to amplify TCRbeta CDR3 regions from genomic DNA. In the source study's methods: The number of nucleated cells in each sample was estimated from the amplification of reference gene primers within the assay. To quantify the absolute abundance of each unique TCRbeta CDR3 rearrangement, sequence reads were collapsed and filtered. Productive Simpson clonality was computed per sample as the square root of Simpson's diversity index over productive rearrangements. The source is immuneACCESS, and TCRdb retained only in-frame sequences with V and J called. Part of the clones is not carried over; for the studies checked, unresolved V genes explain less than half of this, and the remainder is unexplained. For V, J and clone size, that table is used; D and trimming come from the DNA. The sample table lists 200,000 to 300,000 clones, about 86% of them with a count of one. The ten largest clones add up to 1.5% to 2% of the sample.

Concerning this clone itself: What antigen it recognizes has not been identified. It has no much larger one-base neighbor in the sample; base qualities were not kept.

Whole blood was collected in K2EDTA tubes by collaborating institutions according to the institutions' own protocols. For TCRbeta analysis, collaborators shipped samples as frozen whole blood, isolated PBMCs, or DNA extracted from either of those sample types. Sequencing was performed on peripheral blood. The rearrangement combines TRBV5-4 with TRBJ1-1; TRBD1 is perhaps the D gene, given 5 matching bases. The TCR was taken from a man under 40 with active or convalescent COVID-19. The nucleotide sequence reads as follows: TGTGCCAGCAGCTCCCCCTCGGGGGATCGGGGAGCTTTCTTT. It translates as CASSSPSGDRGAFF. Joined to the reference TRBV5-4 and TRBJ1-1 proteins, this CDR3 gives the full variable domain: ETGVTQSPTHLIKTRGQQVTLRCSSQSGHNTVSWYQQALGQGPQFIFQYYREEENGRGNFPPRFSGLQFPNYSSELNVNALELDDSALYLCASSSPSGDRGAFFGQGTRLTVV.